Listed below are T cell receptor beta chains from one sample, sequenced in a study of response to subunit inactivated influenza vaccine. From the RT-PCR reads, TCRdb called clonotypes with MiXCR, one entry per CDR3 protein. The sample holds hundreds of thousands of distinct CDR3 sequences, around 15% seen once. The sequencing used PBMCs from blood, collected roughly 2 weeks before vaccination. The receptors derive from a man between 50 and 59 years old who received an inactivated influenza vaccine. The CDR3 runs from the conserved cysteine through the conserved F or W. D genes are given only for firm matches. Only some rows state a clone size, as once, few, many or a class for expanded clones.

clone_size: -; d_call: TRBD2; j_call: TRBJ2-1; v_call: TRBV6-2/TRBV6-3; cdr3_nt: TGTGCCAGCACCCACGGGCGGGAGCCCTCCTACAATGAGCAGTTCTTC; cdr3_aa: CASTHGREPSYNEQFF
clone_size: -; d_call: TRBD1; j_call: TRBJ2-7; v_call: TRBV5-1; cdr3_nt: TGCGCCAGCAGCCCGACGGGACAGAGAACCTACGAGCAGTACTTC; cdr3_aa: CASSPTGQRTYEQYF
clone_size: -; d_call: -; j_call: TRBJ2-7; v_call: TRBV29-1; cdr3_nt: TGCAGCGTTGTCCTAGAGGCGTACGAGCAGTACTTC; cdr3_aa: CSVVLEAYEQYF
clone_size: few; d_call: -; j_call: TRBJ1-4; v_call: TRBV4-1; cdr3_nt: TGCGCCAGCAGCCACCAGGAGAGGAGTACTAATGAAAAACTGTTTTTT; cdr3_aa: CASSHQERSTNEKLFF
clone_size: -; d_call: TRBD2; j_call: TRBJ2-1; v_call: TRBV3-1; cdr3_nt: TGTGCCAGCAGCCAAGATTTCCCCGGGACTAGCGGGAGTAATGAGCAGTTCTTC; cdr3_aa: CASSQDFPGTSGSNEQFF
clone_size: -; d_call: -; j_call: TRBJ2-1; v_call: TRBV27; cdr3_nt: TGTGCCAGCAGGGGGGGGCCGAGGGATGAGCAGTTCTTC; cdr3_aa: CASRGGPRDEQFF
clone_size: few; d_call: -; j_call: TRBJ1-1; v_call: TRBV5-1; cdr3_nt: TGCGCCAGCAGCTTGGCTGGGGCTTGGAACACTGAAGCTTTCTTT; cdr3_aa: CASSLAGAWNTEAFF
clone_size: few; d_call: TRBD2; j_call: TRBJ2-2; v_call: TRBV10-3; cdr3_nt: TGTGCCATCACAGCGGGAGGATCAAACACCGGGGAGCTGTTTTTT; cdr3_aa: CAITAGGSNTGELFF
clone_size: few; d_call: TRBD1; j_call: TRBJ2-2; v_call: TRBV20-1; cdr3_nt: TGCAGTGCTGCGCCGGGACAGCTATCCACCGGGGAGCTGTTTTTT; cdr3_aa: CSAAPGQLSTGELFF
clone_size: few; d_call: -; j_call: TRBJ2-2; v_call: TRBV20-1; cdr3_nt: TGCAGTGCTAGACGGGGACGGAACACCGGGGAGCTGTTTTTT; cdr3_aa: CSARRGRNTGELFF
clone_size: -; d_call: -; j_call: TRBJ1-5; v_call: TRBV3-1; cdr3_nt: TGTGCCAGCAGCCAAGATGTCTACCAGCCCCAGCATTTT; cdr3_aa: CASSQDVYQPQHF
clone_size: -; d_call: -; j_call: TRBJ2-1; v_call: TRBV19; cdr3_nt: TGTGCCAGTAGTATATCTTCGACCTCCTACAATGAGCAGTTCTTC; cdr3_aa: CASSISSTSYNEQFF
clone_size: many; d_call: -; j_call: TRBJ2-1; v_call: TRBV29-1; cdr3_nt: TGCAGCGTTGAAGATACAGGGACCTTCAATGAGCAGTTCTTC; cdr3_aa: CSVEDTGTFNEQFF
clone_size: few; d_call: -; j_call: TRBJ2-7; v_call: TRBV29-1; cdr3_nt: TGCAGCGTTCGGGGATTCCGCGAGCAGTACTTC; cdr3_aa: CSVRGFREQYF
clone_size: few; d_call: TRBD1; j_call: TRBJ1-5; v_call: TRBV20-1; cdr3_nt: TGCAGTGCTAGAGCCGGGACAGGGGGCAATCAGCCCCAGCATTTT; cdr3_aa: CSARAGTGGNQPQHF
clone_size: few; d_call: -; j_call: TRBJ1-2; v_call: TRBV7-9; cdr3_nt: TGTGCCAGCAGCTTAGCGGCCGTGGACTATGGCTACACCTTC; cdr3_aa: CASSLAAVDYGYTF
clone_size: -; d_call: TRBD2; j_call: TRBJ2-7; v_call: TRBV2; cdr3_nt: TGTGCCAGCAAAGCTGAACTAGCGGGATACGAGCAGTACTTC; cdr3_aa: CASKAELAGYEQYF
clone_size: few; d_call: -; j_call: TRBJ2-5; v_call: TRBV4-1; cdr3_nt: TGCGCCAGCAGCCCCTGGGGAAGGGAGACCCAGTACTTC; cdr3_aa: CASSPWGRETQYF
clone_size: -; d_call: -; j_call: TRBJ2-7; v_call: TRBV7-9; cdr3_nt: TGTGCCAGCAGCTTATTCTACGGCTCCTACGAGCAGTACTTC; cdr3_aa: CASSLFYGSYEQYF
clone_size: many; d_call: TRBD2; j_call: TRBJ2-1; v_call: TRBV11-3; cdr3_nt: TGTGCCAGCAGCTCTGGACTAGCCAGTGAGCAGTTCTTC; cdr3_aa: CASSSGLASEQFF
clone_size: few; d_call: TRBD1; j_call: TRBJ2-1; v_call: TRBV20-1; cdr3_nt: TGCAGTGCGAGACAGGGAACCACCTACAATGAGCAGTTCTTC; cdr3_aa: CSARQGTTYNEQFF
clone_size: many; d_call: TRBD1; j_call: TRBJ1-5; v_call: TRBV12-3/TRBV12-4; cdr3_nt: TGTGCCAGCAGATCGACAGGGAATCAGCCCCAGCATTTT; cdr3_aa: CASRSTGNQPQHF
clone_size: -; d_call: -; j_call: TRBJ2-1; v_call: TRBV12-3/TRBV12-4; cdr3_nt: TGTGCCAGCAGTTTGAACGGGGTGGCCTACAATGAGCAGTTCTTC; cdr3_aa: CASSLNGVAYNEQFF
clone_size: few; d_call: -; j_call: TRBJ2-2; v_call: TRBV6-1; cdr3_nt: TGTGCCAGCAGTCCGAGACGTACGGGCTCGTACACCGGGGAGCTGTTTTTT; cdr3_aa: CASSPRRTGSYTGELFF
clone_size: -; d_call: -; j_call: TRBJ2-2; v_call: TRBV12-3/TRBV12-4; cdr3_nt: TGTGCCAGCAGTTTAGGCAGGGCCCTGGGCGGGGAGCTGTTTTTT; cdr3_aa: CASSLGRALGGELFF
clone_size: many; d_call: -; j_call: TRBJ2-7; v_call: TRBV29-1; cdr3_nt: TGCAGCGTTGCCGGTTTGCGGAAAGGGGAGCAGTACTTC; cdr3_aa: CSVAGLRKGEQYF
clone_size: many; d_call: -; j_call: TRBJ2-2; v_call: TRBV5-1; cdr3_nt: TGCGCCAGCAGCTTTGACACCGGGGAGCTGTTTTTT; cdr3_aa: CASSFDTGELFF
clone_size: few; d_call: -; j_call: TRBJ2-5; v_call: TRBV9; cdr3_nt: TGTGCCAGCAGCGTGTGGGGTGGCGGGGAGACCCAGTACTTC; cdr3_aa: CASSVWGGGETQYF
clone_size: -; d_call: -; j_call: TRBJ2-6; v_call: TRBV4-3; cdr3_nt: TGCGCCAGCAGCTATGAATTTACCTCTGGGGCCAACGTCCTGACTTTC; cdr3_aa: CASSYEFTSGANVLTF
clone_size: few; d_call: TRBD1; j_call: TRBJ1-2; v_call: TRBV20-1; cdr3_nt: TGCAGTGCCACGCAAGTACAGGGGGCACTTGGCTACACCTTC; cdr3_aa: CSATQVQGALGYTF
clone_size: few; d_call: TRBD2; j_call: TRBJ2-2; v_call: TRBV20-1; cdr3_nt: TGCAGTGCTAGCAAGGTCGGGAGGGCGAGTACCGGGGAGCTGTTTTTT; cdr3_aa: CSASKVGRASTGELFF
clone_size: few; d_call: -; j_call: TRBJ2-1; v_call: TRBV15; cdr3_nt: TGTGCCACCAGCAGAGACGGTTCCTCGGGGGAATTGCAGTTCTTC; cdr3_aa: CATSRDGSSGELQFF
clone_size: few; d_call: TRBD2; j_call: TRBJ2-3; v_call: TRBV20-1; cdr3_nt: TGCAGTGCTCCGTTGGGGAGCGGGAGTCTGATTACGCAGTATTTT; cdr3_aa: CSAPLGSGSLITQYF
clone_size: -; d_call: -; j_call: TRBJ2-5; v_call: TRBV5-1; cdr3_nt: TGCGCCAGCAGCTCCCCGGCGGAGACCCAGTACTTC; cdr3_aa: CASSSPAETQYF
clone_size: few; d_call: TRBD1; j_call: TRBJ2-2; v_call: TRBV30; cdr3_nt: TGTGCCGAACGGACAGGGAAGACCGGGGAGCTGTTTTTT; cdr3_aa: CAERTGKTGELFF
clone_size: -; d_call: -; j_call: TRBJ2-7; v_call: TRBV5-1; cdr3_nt: TGCGCCAGCAGCTTGGTGGAGGGAACCCCCTACGAGCAGTACTTC; cdr3_aa: CASSLVEGTPYEQYF
clone_size: few; d_call: TRBD2; j_call: TRBJ2-2; v_call: TRBV4-3; cdr3_nt: TGCGCCAGCAGCCAAGGGGTTCGACTAGCGGGAGGCCCCACCGGGGAGCTGTTTTTT; cdr3_aa: CASSQGVRLAGGPTGELFF
clone_size: many; d_call: TRBD2; j_call: TRBJ2-3; v_call: TRBV7-9; cdr3_nt: TGTGCCACCAGAACTGCCGGGGGGGCCCAGGATACGCAGTATTTT; cdr3_aa: CATRTAGGAQDTQYF
clone_size: few; d_call: -; j_call: TRBJ1-1; v_call: TRBV12-3/TRBV12-4; cdr3_nt: TGTGCCAGCAGACACAGGGTTACTGAAGCTTTCTTT; cdr3_aa: CASRHRVTEAFF
clone_size: few; d_call: TRBD1; j_call: TRBJ2-7; v_call: TRBV29-1; cdr3_nt: TGCAGCGTGGGTTACAGGGGCTACGAGCAGTACTTC; cdr3_aa: CSVGYRGYEQYF
clone_size: -; d_call: TRBD2; j_call: TRBJ2-3; v_call: TRBV10-3; cdr3_nt: TGTGCCATCAGTGAGTCAGGGCTAGCGGGAACCACAGATACGCAGTATTTT; cdr3_aa: CAISESGLAGTTDTQYF
clone_size: -; d_call: TRBD2; j_call: TRBJ2-1; v_call: TRBV6-1; cdr3_nt: TGTGCCAGCGGAACTAGCGGGAGGGGGGATGAGCAGTTCTTC; cdr3_aa: CASGTSGRGDEQFF
clone_size: -; d_call: -; j_call: TRBJ2-6; v_call: TRBV4-2; cdr3_nt: TGTGCCAGCAGCCAAGAGGGACTCTCTGGGGCCAACGTCCTGACTTTC; cdr3_aa: CASSQEGLSGANVLTF
clone_size: many; d_call: -; j_call: TRBJ1-5; v_call: TRBV6-2/TRBV6-3; cdr3_nt: TGTGCCAGCAGTTACTCGGCTCAGCCCCAGCATTTT; cdr3_aa: CASSYSAQPQHF
clone_size: many; d_call: TRBD2; j_call: TRBJ2-3; v_call: TRBV5-1; cdr3_nt: TGCGCCAGCAGGAAAGCGGGGGGGCAGTCAGATACGCAGTATTTT; cdr3_aa: CASRKAGGQSDTQYF
clone_size: many; d_call: -; j_call: TRBJ1-2; v_call: TRBV6-5; cdr3_nt: TGTGCCAGCAGTTACACAGCTCCTGGCTATGGCTACACCTTC; cdr3_aa: CASSYTAPGYGYTF
clone_size: -; d_call: -; j_call: TRBJ1-2; v_call: TRBV14; cdr3_nt: TGTGCCAGCAGCCCACACAGGGCTGGCTACACCTTC; cdr3_aa: CASSPHRAGYTF
clone_size: few; d_call: TRBD1; j_call: TRBJ2-7; v_call: TRBV6-5; cdr3_nt: TGTGCCAGCAGTTACTTAACCAGGGGGCTTATCGAGCAGTACTTC; cdr3_aa: CASSYLTRGLIEQYF
clone_size: few; d_call: -; j_call: TRBJ2-5; v_call: TRBV12-3/TRBV12-4; cdr3_nt: TGTGCCAGCAGTTTTAGTTTGGAGGAGACCCAGTACTTC; cdr3_aa: CASSFSLEETQYF
clone_size: many; d_call: TRBD1; j_call: TRBJ1-5; v_call: TRBV3-1; cdr3_nt: TGTGCCAGCAGCCTAACGGGACAGGGTGGTCAGCCCCAGCATTTT; cdr3_aa: CASSLTGQGGQPQHF
clone_size: few; d_call: TRBD2; j_call: TRBJ2-7; v_call: TRBV6-1; cdr3_nt: TGTGCCAGCACCCTTCCGACTAGCGGGGGGACCCTTAAAGAGCAGTACTTC; cdr3_aa: CASTLPTSGGTLKEQYF
clone_size: few; d_call: TRBD1; j_call: TRBJ1-6; v_call: TRBV14; cdr3_nt: TGTGCCAGCAGCCAGAGCACAGGGGTTAATTCACCCCTCCACTTT; cdr3_aa: CASSQSTGVNSPLHF
clone_size: -; d_call: TRBD1; j_call: TRBJ2-5; v_call: TRBV6-5; cdr3_nt: TGTGCCAGCAGTTCGACAGGGGCGAACCAAGAGACCCAGTACTTC; cdr3_aa: CASSSTGANQETQYF
clone_size: -; d_call: -; j_call: TRBJ2-7; v_call: TRBV5-6; cdr3_nt: TGTGCCAGCAGCTTGGTAGCCAATGCCTACGAGCAGTACTTC; cdr3_aa: CASSLVANAYEQYF
clone_size: few; d_call: -; j_call: TRBJ2-1; v_call: TRBV21-1; cdr3_nt: TGTGCCAGCAGCAAATCACGGACTAGCGGGGTGTACAATGAGCAGTTCTTC; cdr3_aa: CASSKSRTSGVYNEQFF
clone_size: few; d_call: -; j_call: TRBJ1-1; v_call: TRBV18; cdr3_nt: TGTGCCAGCTCACCCCTTCAGGGAGAGGGAGCTTTCTTT; cdr3_aa: CASSPLQGEGAFF